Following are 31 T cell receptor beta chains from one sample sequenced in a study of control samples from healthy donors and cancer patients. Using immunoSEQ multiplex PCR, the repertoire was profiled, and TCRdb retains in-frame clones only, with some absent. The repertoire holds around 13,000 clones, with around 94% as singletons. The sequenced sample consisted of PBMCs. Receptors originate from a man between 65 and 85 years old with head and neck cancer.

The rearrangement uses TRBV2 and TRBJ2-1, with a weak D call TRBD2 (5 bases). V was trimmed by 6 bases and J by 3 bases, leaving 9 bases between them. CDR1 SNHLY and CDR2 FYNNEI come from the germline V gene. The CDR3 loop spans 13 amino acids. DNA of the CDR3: TGTGCCAGCAGAGCGGAGAGCTACAATGAGCAGTTCTTC. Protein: CASRAESYNEQFF.

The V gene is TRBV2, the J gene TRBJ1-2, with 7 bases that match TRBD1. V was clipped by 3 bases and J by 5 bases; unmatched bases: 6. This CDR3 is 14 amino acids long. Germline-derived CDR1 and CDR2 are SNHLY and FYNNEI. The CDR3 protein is CASSDRGIIYGYTF. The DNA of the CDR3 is TGTGCCAGCAGTGACAGGGGGATAATTTATGGCTACACCTTC.

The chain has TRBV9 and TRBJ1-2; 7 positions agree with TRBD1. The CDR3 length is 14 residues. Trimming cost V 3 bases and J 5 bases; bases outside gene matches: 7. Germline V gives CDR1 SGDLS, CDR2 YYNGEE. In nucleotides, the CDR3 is TGTGCCAGCAGCGGACAGGGTTGGTCTTATGGCTACACCTTC. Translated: CASSGQGWSYGYTF.

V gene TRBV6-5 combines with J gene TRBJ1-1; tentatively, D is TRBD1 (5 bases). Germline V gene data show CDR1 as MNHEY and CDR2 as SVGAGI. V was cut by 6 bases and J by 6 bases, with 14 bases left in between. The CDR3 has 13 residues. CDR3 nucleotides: TGTGCCAGCAGCTTATTTCGGGGGGCTGAAGCTTTCTTT. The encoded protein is CASSLFRGAEAFF.

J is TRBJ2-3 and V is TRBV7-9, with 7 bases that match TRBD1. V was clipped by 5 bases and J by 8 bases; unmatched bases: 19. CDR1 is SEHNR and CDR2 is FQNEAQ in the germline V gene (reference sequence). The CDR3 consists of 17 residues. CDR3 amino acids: CASSPNGRGPWGATQYF. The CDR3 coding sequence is TGTGCCAGCAGCCCCAATGGTAGGGGGCCATGGGGTGCTACGCAGTATTTT.

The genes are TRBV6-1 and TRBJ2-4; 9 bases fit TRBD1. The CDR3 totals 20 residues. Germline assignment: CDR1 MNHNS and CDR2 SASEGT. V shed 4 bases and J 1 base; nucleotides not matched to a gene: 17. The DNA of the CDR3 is TGTGCCAGCAGTGGACAGGGACAGGGATATGTATATTTGGCCAAAAACATTCAGTACTTC. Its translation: CASSGQGQGYVYLAKNIQYF.

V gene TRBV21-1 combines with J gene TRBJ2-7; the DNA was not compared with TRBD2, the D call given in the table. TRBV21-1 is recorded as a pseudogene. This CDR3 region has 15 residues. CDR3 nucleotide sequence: TGTGCCAGCAGCCCCGGACCCCTTAGCGGCTACGAGCAGTACTTC. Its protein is CASSPGPLSGYEQYF.

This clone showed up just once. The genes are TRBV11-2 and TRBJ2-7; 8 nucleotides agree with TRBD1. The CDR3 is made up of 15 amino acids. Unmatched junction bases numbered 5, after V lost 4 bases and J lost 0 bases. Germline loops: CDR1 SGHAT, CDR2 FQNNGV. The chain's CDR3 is CASSSQGASSYEQYF. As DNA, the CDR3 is TGTGCCAGCAGCTCCCAGGGGGCCAGCTCCTACGAGCAGTACTTC.

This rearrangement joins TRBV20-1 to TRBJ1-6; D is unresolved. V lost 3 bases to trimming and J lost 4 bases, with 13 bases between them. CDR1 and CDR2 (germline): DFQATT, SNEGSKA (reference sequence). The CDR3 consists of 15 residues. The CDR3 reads CSASRGENYNSPLHF. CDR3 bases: TGCAGTGCTAGTCGTGGGGAAAATTATAATTCACCCCTCCACTTT.

In DNA, the CDR3 is TGTGCCAGCAGTACAGGGACCTATAGCAATCAGCCCCAGCATTTT. It yields the protein CASSTGTYSNQPQHF. This chain joins TRBV27 and TRBJ1-5; D might be TRBD1 (6 bases). Germline CDR1 and CDR2: MNHEY and SMNVEV (reference sequence). The CDR3 sequence is 15 residues long. V lost 5 bases to trimming and J lost 0 bases, with 11 bases between them.

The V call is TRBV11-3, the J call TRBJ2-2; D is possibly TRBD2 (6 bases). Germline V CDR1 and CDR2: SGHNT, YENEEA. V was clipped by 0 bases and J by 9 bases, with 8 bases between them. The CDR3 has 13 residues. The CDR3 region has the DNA TGTGCCAGCAGCTTAGAGGGGGGACGGGAGCTGTTTTTT. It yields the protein CASSLEGGRELFF.

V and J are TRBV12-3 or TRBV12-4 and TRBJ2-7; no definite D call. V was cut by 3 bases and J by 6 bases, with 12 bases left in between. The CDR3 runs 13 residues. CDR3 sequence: CASSLGRFGEQYF. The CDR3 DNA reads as TGTGCCAGCAGTTTGGGCAGATTCGGCGAGCAGTACTTC.

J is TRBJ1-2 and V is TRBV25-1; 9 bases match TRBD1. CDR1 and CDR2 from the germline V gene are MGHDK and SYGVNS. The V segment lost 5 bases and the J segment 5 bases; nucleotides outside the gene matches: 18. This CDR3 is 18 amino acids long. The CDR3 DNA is TGTGCCAGCAGTACGTACTCCGGGACAGGGACAAGGAATTATGGCTACACCTTC. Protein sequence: CASSTYSGTGTRNYGYTF.

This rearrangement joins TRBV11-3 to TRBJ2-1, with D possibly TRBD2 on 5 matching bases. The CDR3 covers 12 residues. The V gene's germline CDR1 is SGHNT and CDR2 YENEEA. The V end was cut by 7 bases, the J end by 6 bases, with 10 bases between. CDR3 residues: CASKKGVNEQFF. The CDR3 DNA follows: TGTGCCAGCAAAAAGGGAGTCAATGAGCAGTTCTTC.

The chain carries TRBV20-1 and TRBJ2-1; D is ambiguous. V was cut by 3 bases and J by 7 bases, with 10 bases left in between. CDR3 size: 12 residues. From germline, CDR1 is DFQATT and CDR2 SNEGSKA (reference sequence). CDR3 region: CSASGKRNEQFF. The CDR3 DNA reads TGCAGTGCTAGTGGGAAGAGGAATGAGCAGTTCTTC.

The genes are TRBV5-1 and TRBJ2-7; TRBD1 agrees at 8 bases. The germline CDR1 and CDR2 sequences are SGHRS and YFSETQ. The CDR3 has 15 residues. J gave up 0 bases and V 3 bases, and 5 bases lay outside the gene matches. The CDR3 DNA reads TGCGCCAGCAGCTGGAGGACAGGGAGCTCCTACGAGCAGTACTTC. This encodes CASSWRTGSSYEQYF.

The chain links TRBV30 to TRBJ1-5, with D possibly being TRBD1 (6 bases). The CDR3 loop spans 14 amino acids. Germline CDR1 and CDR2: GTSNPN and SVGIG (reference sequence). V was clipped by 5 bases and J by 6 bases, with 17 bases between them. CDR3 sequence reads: CAWSSGGPLQPQHF. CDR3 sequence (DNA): TGTGCCTGGTCAAGTGGGGGGCCCCTTCAGCCCCAGCATTTT. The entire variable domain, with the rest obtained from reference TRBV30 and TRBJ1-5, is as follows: SQTIHQWPATLVQPVGSPLSLECTVEGTSNPNLYWYRQAAGRGLQLLFYSVGIGQISSEVPQNLSASRPQDRQFILSSKKLLLSDSGFYLCAWSSGGPLQPQHFGDGTRLSIL.

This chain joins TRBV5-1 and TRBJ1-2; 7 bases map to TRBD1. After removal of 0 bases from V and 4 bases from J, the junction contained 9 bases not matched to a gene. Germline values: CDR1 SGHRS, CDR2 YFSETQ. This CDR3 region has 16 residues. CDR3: CASSLDGQAPRYGYTF. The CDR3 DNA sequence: TGCGCCAGCAGCTTGGACGGACAGGCCCCCCGCTATGGCTACACCTTC. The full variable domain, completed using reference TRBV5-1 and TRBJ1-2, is KAGVTQTPRYLIKTRGQQVTLSCSPISGHRSVSWYQQTPGQGLQFLFEYFSETQRNKGNFPGRFSGRQFSNSRSEMNVSTLELGDSALYLCASSLDGQAPRYGYTFGSGTRLTVV.

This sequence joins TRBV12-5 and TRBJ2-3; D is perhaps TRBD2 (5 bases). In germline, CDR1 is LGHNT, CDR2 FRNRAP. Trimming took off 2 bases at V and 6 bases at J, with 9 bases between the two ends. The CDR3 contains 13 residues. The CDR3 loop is CASGLKGADTQYF. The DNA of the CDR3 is TGTGCTAGTGGTTTGAAGGGAGCTGATACGCAGTATTTT.

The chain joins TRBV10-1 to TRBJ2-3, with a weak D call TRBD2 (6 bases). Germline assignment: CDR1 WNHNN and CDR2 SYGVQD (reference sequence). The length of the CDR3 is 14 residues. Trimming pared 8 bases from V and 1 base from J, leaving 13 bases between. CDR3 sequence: CASSTGSGTDTQYF. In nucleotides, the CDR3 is TGCGCCAGCTCCACCGGGAGCGGCACAGATACGCAGTATTTT.

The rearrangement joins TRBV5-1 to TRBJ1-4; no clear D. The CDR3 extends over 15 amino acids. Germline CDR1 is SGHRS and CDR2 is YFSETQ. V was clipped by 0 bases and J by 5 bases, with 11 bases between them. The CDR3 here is CASSLALAHNEKLFF. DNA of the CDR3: TGCGCCAGCAGCTTGGCCTTGGCACACAATGAAAAACTGTTTTTT.

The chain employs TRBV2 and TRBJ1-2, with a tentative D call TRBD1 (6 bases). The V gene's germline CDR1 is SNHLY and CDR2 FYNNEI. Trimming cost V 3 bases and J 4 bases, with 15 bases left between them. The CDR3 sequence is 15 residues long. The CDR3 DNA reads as TGTGCCAGCAGTGAGATCGGGGGGCTTAGCTATGGCTACACCTTC. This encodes CASSEIGGLSYGYTF.

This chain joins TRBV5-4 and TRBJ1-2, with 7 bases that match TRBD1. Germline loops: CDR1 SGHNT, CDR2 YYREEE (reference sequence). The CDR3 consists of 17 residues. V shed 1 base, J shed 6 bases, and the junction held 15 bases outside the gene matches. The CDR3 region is CASSLSVRGREGNGYTF. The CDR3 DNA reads TGTGCCAGCAGCTTGTCTGTGAGGGGGCGAGAGGGGAATGGCTACACCTTC.

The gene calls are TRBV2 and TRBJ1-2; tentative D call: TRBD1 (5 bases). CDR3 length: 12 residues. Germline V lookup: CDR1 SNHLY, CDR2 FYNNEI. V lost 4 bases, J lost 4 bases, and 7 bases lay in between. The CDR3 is CASSGGGYGYTF. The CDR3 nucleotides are TGTGCCAGCAGTGGGGGGGGCTATGGCTACACCTTC.

DNA of the CDR3: TGTGCTAGTGGCGGGACAGGGGGCCTTGGGGGCTCCTACAATGAGCAGTTCTTC. It is translated as CASGGTGGLGGSYNEQFF. The rearrangement uses TRBV12-5 and TRBJ2-1; TRBD1 matches 12 bases. V shed 6 bases, J shed 0 bases, and the junction held 9 bases outside the gene matches. CDR3 length: 18 residues. Per the germline V gene, CDR1 is LGHNT and CDR2 is FRNRAP.

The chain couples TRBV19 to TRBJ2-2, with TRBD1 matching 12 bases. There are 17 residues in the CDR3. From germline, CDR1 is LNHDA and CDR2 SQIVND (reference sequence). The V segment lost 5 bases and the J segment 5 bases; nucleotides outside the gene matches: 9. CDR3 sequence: CASSGTGGAFLTGELFF. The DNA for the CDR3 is TGTGCCAGTAGTGGGACAGGGGGCGCGTTTCTGACCGGGGAGCTGTTTTTT.

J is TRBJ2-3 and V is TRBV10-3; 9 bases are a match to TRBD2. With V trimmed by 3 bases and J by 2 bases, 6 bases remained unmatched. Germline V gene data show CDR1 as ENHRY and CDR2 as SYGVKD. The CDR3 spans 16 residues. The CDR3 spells CAISDGLAGSTDTQYF. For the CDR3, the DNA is TGTGCCATCAGTGATGGGCTAGCGGGGTCCACAGATACGCAGTATTTT.

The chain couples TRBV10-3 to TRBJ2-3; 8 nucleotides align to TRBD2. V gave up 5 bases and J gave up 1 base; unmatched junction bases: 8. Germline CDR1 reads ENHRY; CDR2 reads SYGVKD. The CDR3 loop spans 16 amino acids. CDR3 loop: CAISRRAGEGTDTQYF. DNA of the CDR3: TGTGCCATCAGTCGCCGAGCGGGAGAAGGCACAGATACGCAGTATTTT.

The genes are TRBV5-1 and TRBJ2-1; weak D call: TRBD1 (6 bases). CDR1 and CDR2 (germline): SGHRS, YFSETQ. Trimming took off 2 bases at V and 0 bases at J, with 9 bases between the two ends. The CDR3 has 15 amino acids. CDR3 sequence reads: CASSFDRSSYNEQFF. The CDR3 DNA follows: TGCGCCAGCAGCTTTGACAGGAGCTCCTACAATGAGCAGTTCTTC.

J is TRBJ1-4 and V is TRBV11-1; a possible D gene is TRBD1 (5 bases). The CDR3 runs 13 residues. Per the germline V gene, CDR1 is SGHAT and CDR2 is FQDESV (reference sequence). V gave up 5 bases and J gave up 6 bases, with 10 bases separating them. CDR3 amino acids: CASSRRGYEKLFF. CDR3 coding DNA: TGTGCCAGCAGCCGGCGGGGGTATGAAAAACTGTTTTTT.

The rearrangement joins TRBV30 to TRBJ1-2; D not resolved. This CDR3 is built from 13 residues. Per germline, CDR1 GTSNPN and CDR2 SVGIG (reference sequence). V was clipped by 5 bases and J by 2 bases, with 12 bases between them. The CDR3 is CAWGQEENYGYTF. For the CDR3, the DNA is TGTGCCTGGGGGCAGGAAGAAAACTATGGCTACACCTTC.